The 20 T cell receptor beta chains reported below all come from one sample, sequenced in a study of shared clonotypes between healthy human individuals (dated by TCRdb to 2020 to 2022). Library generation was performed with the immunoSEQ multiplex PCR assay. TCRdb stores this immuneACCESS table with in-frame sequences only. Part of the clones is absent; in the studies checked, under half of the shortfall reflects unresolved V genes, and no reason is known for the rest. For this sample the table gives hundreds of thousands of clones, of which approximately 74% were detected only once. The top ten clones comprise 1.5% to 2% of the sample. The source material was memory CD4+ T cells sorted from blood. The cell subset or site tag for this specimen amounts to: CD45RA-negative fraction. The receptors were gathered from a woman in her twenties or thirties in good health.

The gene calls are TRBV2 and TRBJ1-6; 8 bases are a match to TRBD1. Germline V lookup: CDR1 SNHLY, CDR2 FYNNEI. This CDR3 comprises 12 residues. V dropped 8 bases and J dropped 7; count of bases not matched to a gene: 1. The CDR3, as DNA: TGTGCCAGCCGGGACAGGAATTCACCCCTCCACTTT. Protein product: CASRDRNSPLHF.

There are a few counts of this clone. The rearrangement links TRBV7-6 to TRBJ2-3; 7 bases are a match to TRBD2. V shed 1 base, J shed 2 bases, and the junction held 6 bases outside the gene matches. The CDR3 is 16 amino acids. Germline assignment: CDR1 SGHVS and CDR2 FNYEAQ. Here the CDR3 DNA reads TGTGCCAGCAGCTTAGGTGGGGACTACCACACAGATACGCAGTATTTT. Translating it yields CASSLGGDYHTDTQYF.

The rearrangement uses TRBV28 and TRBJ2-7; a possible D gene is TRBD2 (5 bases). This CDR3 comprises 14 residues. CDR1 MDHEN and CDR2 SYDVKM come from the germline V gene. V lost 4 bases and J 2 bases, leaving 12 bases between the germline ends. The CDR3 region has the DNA TGTGCCAGCAGTTACAGCGGTTCGCCCTACGAGCAGTACTTC. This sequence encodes CASSYSGSPYEQYF.

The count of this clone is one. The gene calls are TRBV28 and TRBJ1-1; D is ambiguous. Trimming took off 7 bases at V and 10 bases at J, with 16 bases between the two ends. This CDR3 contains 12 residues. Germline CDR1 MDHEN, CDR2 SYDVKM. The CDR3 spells CASKTGSLGAFF. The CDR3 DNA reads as TGTGCCAGCAAAACGGGCAGCCTAGGAGCTTTCTTT.

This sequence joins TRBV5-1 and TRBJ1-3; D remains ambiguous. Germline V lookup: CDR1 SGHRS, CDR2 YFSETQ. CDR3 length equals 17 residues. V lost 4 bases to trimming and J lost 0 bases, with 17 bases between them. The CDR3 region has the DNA TGCGCCAGCAGCGAGTACTCGACGGCCTTCTCTGGAAACACCATATATTTT. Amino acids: CASSEYSTAFSGNTIYF.

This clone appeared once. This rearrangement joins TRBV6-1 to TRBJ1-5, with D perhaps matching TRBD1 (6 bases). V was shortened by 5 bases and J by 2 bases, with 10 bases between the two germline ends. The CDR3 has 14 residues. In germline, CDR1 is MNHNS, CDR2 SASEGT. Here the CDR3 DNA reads TGTGCCAGCAGTAAAAAGGGGGGCAATCAGCCCCAGCATTTT. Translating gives CASSKKGGNQPQHF.

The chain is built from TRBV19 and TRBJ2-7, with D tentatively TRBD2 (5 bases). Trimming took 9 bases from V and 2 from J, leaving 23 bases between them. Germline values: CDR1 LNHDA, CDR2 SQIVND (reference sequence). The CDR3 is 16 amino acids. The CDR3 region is CASSSRTSLQPYEQYF. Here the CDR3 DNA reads TGTGCCAGCTCCTCCAGGACTTCCCTTCAACCCTACGAGCAGTACTTC.

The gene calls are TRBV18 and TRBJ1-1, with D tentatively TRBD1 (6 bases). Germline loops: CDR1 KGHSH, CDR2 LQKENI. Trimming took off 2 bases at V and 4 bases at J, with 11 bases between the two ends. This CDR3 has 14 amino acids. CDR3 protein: CASSPAGAGTEAFF. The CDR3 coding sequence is TGTGCCAGCTCACCAGCGGGGGCTGGCACTGAAGCTTTCTTT.

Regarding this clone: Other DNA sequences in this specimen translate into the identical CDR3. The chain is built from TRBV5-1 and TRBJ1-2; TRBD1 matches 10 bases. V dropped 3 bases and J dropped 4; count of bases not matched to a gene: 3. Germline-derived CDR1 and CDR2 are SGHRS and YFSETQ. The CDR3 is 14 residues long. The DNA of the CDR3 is TGCGCCAGCAGCTCGGGACAGGGGAGCTATGGCTACACCTTC. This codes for CASSSGQGSYGYTF.

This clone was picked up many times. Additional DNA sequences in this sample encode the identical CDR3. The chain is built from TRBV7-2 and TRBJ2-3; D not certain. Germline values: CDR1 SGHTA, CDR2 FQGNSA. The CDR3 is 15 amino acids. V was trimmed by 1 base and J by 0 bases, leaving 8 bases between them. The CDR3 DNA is TGTGCCAGCAGCTTAGAGGCCTCTAGCACAGATACGCAGTATTTT. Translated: CASSLEASSTDTQYF.

CDR3 DNA sequence: TGTGCTAGTGGTTTGACCGGCCCAGAGACCCAGTACTTC. It yields the protein CASGLTGPETQYF. The chain employs TRBV12-5 and TRBJ2-5; D is uncertain. The CDR3 consists of 13 residues. Trimming shortened V by 2 bases and J by 4 bases, and 8 bases separated the two germline ends. Germline V gives CDR1 LGHNT, CDR2 FRNRAP.

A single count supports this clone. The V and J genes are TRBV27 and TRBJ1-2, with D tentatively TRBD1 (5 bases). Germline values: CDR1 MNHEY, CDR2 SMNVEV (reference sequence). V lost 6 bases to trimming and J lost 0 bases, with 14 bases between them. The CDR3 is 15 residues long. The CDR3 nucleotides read TGTGCCAGCAGAGCCGGGACGGGCCCTAACTATGGCTACACCTTC. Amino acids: CASRAGTGPNYGYTF.

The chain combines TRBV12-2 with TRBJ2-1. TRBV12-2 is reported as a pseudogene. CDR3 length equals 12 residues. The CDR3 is CASRQNNLKQFF. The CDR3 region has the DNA TGTGCAAGTCGCCAGAATAACTTAAAGCAGTTCTTC.

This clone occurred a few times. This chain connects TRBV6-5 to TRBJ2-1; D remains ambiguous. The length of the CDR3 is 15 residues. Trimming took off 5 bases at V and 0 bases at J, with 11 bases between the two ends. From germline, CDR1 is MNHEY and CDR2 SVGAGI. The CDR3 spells CASSPRTSSYNEQFF. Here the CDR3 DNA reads TGTGCCAGCAGTCCCAGGACGTCCTCCTACAATGAGCAGTTCTTC.

The CDR3 loop reads CASSQRTSPEAFF. CDR3 nucleotide sequence: TGTGCCAGCAGCCAGAGGACTAGCCCTGAAGCTTTCTTT. This chain joins TRBV7-8 and TRBJ1-1; no firm D call. V shed 5 bases and J shed 6 bases, with 13 bases lying between them. Germline CDR1 and CDR2: SGHVS and FQNEAQ. This CDR3 is built from 13 residues.

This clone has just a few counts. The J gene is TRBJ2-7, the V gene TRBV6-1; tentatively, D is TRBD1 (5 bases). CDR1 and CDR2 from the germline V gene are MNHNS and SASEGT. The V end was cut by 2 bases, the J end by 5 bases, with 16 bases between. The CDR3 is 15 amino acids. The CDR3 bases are TGTGCCAGCAGTGAATTTCGGCCAGGGTGGGACGAGCAGTACTTC. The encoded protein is CASSEFRPGWDEQYF.

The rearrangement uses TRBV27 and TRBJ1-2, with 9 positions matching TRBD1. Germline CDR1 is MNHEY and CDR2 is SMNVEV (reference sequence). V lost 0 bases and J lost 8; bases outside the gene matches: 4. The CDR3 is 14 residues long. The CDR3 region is CASSLSGTGKGYTF. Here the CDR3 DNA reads TGTGCCAGCAGTTTATCGGGGACAGGGAAAGGCTACACCTTC.

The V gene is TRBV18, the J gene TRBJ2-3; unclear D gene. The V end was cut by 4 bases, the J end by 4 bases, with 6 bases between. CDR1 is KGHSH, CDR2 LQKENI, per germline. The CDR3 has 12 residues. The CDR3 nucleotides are TGTGCCAGCTCACTATCTCCAGATACGCAGTATTTT. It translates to CASSLSPDTQYF. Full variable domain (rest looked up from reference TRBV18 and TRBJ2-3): NAGVMQNPRHLVRRRGQEARLRCSPMKGHSHVYWYRQLPEEGLKFMVYLQKENIIDESGMPKERFSAEFPKEGPSILRIQQVVRGDSAAYFCASSLSPDTQYFGPGTRLTVL.

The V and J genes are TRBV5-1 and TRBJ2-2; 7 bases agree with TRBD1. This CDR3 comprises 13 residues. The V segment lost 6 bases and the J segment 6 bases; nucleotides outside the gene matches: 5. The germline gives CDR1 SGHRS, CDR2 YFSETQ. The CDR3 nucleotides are TGCGCCAGCACAAGTCAGGGGGCCGGGGAGCTGTTTTTT. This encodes CASTSQGAGELFF. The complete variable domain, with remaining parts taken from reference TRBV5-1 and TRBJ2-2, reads KAGVTQTPRYLIKTRGQQVTLSCSPISGHRSVSWYQQTPGQGLQFLFEYFSETQRNKGNFPGRFSGRQFSNSRSEMNVSTLELGDSALYLCASTSQGAGELFFGEGSRLTVL.

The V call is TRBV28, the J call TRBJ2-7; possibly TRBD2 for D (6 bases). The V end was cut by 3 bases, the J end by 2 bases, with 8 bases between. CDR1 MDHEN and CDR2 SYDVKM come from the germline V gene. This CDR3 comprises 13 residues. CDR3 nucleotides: TGTGCCAGCAGTTTGGGGAGGCCCTACGAGCAGTACTTC. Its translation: CASSLGRPYEQYF.